These 14 T cell receptor beta chains share one sample of origin, sequenced in a study of T-cell reconstitution after alpha-beta-depleted transplantation in children. The study, taken as a whole, reports: It was reported that alpha-beta T cells came from several hundred expanded graft clones (about two months after transplant).

Antigen specificity for these receptors is unknown. Preparation of the TCRbeta library was carried out with unique molecular identifiers. TCRdb reprocessed the PCR reads with MiXCR, giving one entry per CDR3 protein. The repertoire holds approximately 32,000 distinct CDR3 sequences, 6% to 8.5% seen once, with around 30% in the top ten. The sample here was peripheral blood, taken 60 days after TCRalphabeta/CD19-depleted stem cell transplant. The receptors were sampled from a child younger than two who had a stem cell transplant for acute myeloid leukemia, so the T cells may come from the graft donor.

This clonotype was recorded at least ten times. The rearrangement links TRBV24-1 to TRBJ2-2, with no clear D. The germline V gene has CDR1 KGHDR and CDR2 SFDVKD. This CDR3 has 12 residues. The V end lost 3 bases, the J end lost 7 bases, and 5 bases lay between the germline ends. The CDR3 protein is CATSDGVGELFF. The CDR3 coding sequence is TGTGCCACCAGTGATGGCGTCGGGGAGCTGTTTTTT.

There are many counts of this clonotype. The J gene is TRBJ1-4, the V gene TRBV7-9; unclear D gene. Between the trimmed V and J ends, which lost 1 base and 9 bases, there was a span of 12 bases. Germline CDR1 is SEHNR and CDR2 is FQNEAQ (reference sequence). The CDR3 has 14 amino acids. The CDR3 loop reads CASSLDLERKKLFF. The CDR3 region has the DNA TGTGCCAGCAGCTTAGACCTAGAGCGAAAAAAACTGTTTTTT.

This clonotype was seen ten or more times. The chain uses TRBV24-1 and TRBJ1-6; a weak D match, TRBD1 (5 bases). CDR1 and CDR2 from the germline V gene are KGHDR and SFDVKD. The V end lost 0 bases, the J end lost 10 bases, and 9 bases lay between the germline ends. The CDR3 is 14 residues long. The CDR3 reads CATSDLQGTSPLHF. In DNA, the CDR3 is TGTGCCACCAGTGATTTGCAGGGAACCTCACCCCTCCACTTT.

V gene TRBV4-3 combines with J gene TRBJ2-7; 8 nucleotides line up with TRBD2. This CDR3 contains 18 residues. Germline CDR1 reads LGHNA; CDR2 reads YSLEER. With 0 bases clipped from V and 5 bases from J, the junction kept 15 bases outside the gene matches. The DNA of the CDR3 is TGCGCCAGCAGCCAAGAAAGAGAGGGCGGGACTAGGCGTCACGAGCAGTACTTC. The encoded protein is CASSQEREGGTRRHEQYF.

This clonotype was observed a few times. This chain uses TRBV18 with TRBJ2-5, with D uncertain. The CDR3 extends over 13 amino acids. Trimming cost V 2 bases and J 2 bases, with 6 bases left between them. Per germline, CDR1 KGHSH and CDR2 LQKENI. The CDR3 here is CASSPGIQETQYF. CDR3 sequence (DNA): TGTGCCAGCTCACCAGGGATTCAAGAGACCCAGTACTTC.

This clonotype was counted between two and nine times. The genes are TRBV7-9 and TRBJ1-6; 7 nucleotides agree with TRBD1. Per germline, CDR1 SEHNR and CDR2 FQNEAQ (reference sequence). The junction had 8 bases not matched to a gene; V was cut back by 5 bases and J by 10 bases. The CDR3 runs 14 residues. The CDR3 DNA sequence: TGTGCCAGCAGCCACGACAGGGTTGGATCACCCCTCCACTTT. Its protein is CASSHDRVGSPLHF.

This clonotype was observed at least ten times. V usage is TRBV7-3 and J usage is TRBJ2-1; 9 bases match TRBD2. Germline CDR1 reads SGHTA; CDR2 reads FQGTGA. The CDR3 is made up of 17 amino acids. V was pared by 1 base and J by 0 bases, with 4 bases of the junction left unmatched. CDR3 coding DNA: TGTGCCAGCAGCTTAAGAGCTAGCGGGGCCTCCTACAATGAGCAGTTCTTC. Protein: CASSLRASGASYNEQFF. Combining the CDR3 with reference TRBV7-3 and TRBJ2-1 gives the whole variable domain GAGVSQTPSNKVTEKGKYVELRCDPISGHTALYWYRQSLGQGPEFLIYFQGTGAADDSGLPNDRFFAVRPEGSVSTLKIQRTERGDSAVYLCASSLRASGASYNEQFFGPGTRLTVL.

This clonotype has a count of ten or more. J is TRBJ2-2 and V is TRBV12-3 or TRBV12-4; maybe TRBD2 (5 bases). With 3 bases removed from V and 1 base from J, the gap between germline ends came to 9 bases. This CDR3 is 15 amino acids long. This CDR3 is CASSLVGMNTGELFF. The CDR3 bases are TGTGCCAGCAGTTTGGTCGGGATGAACACCGGGGAGCTGTTTTTT.

Ten or more counts support this clonotype. This chain uses TRBV4-3 with TRBJ2-5; perhaps D is TRBD1 or TRBD2 (5 bases each). V shed 0 bases and J shed 0 bases, with 14 bases lying between them. From germline, CDR1 is LGHNA and CDR2 YSLEER. The CDR3 loop spans 17 amino acids. The CDR3 bases are TGCGCCAGCAGCCAAGATAAGAGGGGACCGTACCAAGAGACCCAGTACTTC. It codes for CASSQDKRGPYQETQYF.

This clonotype was detected ten times or more. The chain couples TRBV5-1 to TRBJ2-5; D might be TRBD1 or TRBD2, each matching 5 bases. CDR1 is SGHRS, CDR2 YFSETQ, per germline. V lost 0 bases and J 1 base, leaving 10 bases between the germline ends. The CDR3 covers 15 residues. The CDR3 loop reads CASSLAGTLQETQYF. The CDR3 nucleotides read TGCGCCAGCAGCTTGGCTGGGACCCTCCAAGAGACCCAGTACTTC.

Many counts were recorded for this clonotype. The V and J genes are TRBV24-1 and TRBJ2-5; 7 nucleotides match TRBD1. This CDR3 region has 14 residues. J gave up 7 bases and V 3 bases, and 7 bases lay outside the gene matches. Looked up from germline, CDR1 is KGHDR and CDR2 is SFDVKD. CDR3 sequence reads: CATSDMTGSATQYF. CDR3 bases: TGTGCCACCAGTGATATGACAGGGAGCGCGACCCAGTACTTC.

This clonotype showed up just a few times. As DNA, the CDR3 is TGTGCCTTCTGCCTTCGGGACAGGGGGGACAATGAGCAGTTCTTC. Protein product: CAFCLRDRGDNEQFF. This chain connects TRBV2 to TRBJ2-1; TRBD1 matches at 11 bases. The CDR3 runs to 15 residues. Germline V CDR1 and CDR2: SNHLY, FYNNEI. V shed 11 bases, J shed 5 bases, and the junction held 11 bases outside the gene matches.

Of note for this clonotype: With a much larger clone just one base away, this may be a read error. The chain's CDR3 is CSVGRGSSYEQYF. DNA for the CDR3: TGCAGCGTTGGGCGGGGAAGCTCCTACGAGCAGTACTTC. The chain carries TRBV29-1 and TRBJ2-7; D may be TRBD2 (6 bases). V dropped 4 bases and J dropped 0 bases, with 10 bases sitting between them. CDR3 length equals 13 residues. From germline, CDR1 is SQVTM and CDR2 ANQGSEA.

There are many counts of this clonotype. This sequence joins TRBV5-6 and TRBJ2-2; D remains ambiguous. The CDR3 is 12 amino acids. Trimming removed 2 bases from V and 2 bases from J, with 1 base in between. Germline lookup yields CDR1 SGHDT and CDR2 YYEEEE. The CDR3 bases are TGTGCCAGCAGCTTCAACACCGGGGAGCTGTTTTTT. Protein: CASSFNTGELFF.